This T cell receptor (beta chain) emerged from a study of blood T cell repertoires in COVID-19 (TCRdb year 2020). Context from the whole study: Samples covering the acute and convalescent phases of COVID-19 were provided by collaborators in the United States, Italy and Spain. The prospective study material was composed of cDNA or gDNA derived from T cells, B-cell-depleted T cells, or PBMCs. The dataset comprised deeply sampled blood TCRbeta repertoires from subjects exposed to, actively infected with, or recovered from COVID-19. The repertoires were released in a freely available public database meant as a resource for research on the immune response to SARS-CoV-2. The samples were drawn from two sources: the first 160 participants of the ongoing ImmuneRACE study, and 1,200 or so subjects contributed by 6 global collaborators. A de-identified subject ID, COVID-19 status, age in years and sex were almost always included in the sample metadata. Where available, HLA class I and class II types were taken from metadata supplied by the sample provider and were not determined by assay-based typing.

The germline V gene sets CDR1 to SGHRS and CDR2 to YFSETQ. At the junction V is shortened by 0 bases and J by 3 bases; bases outside the gene matches: 12. The CDR3 spans 18 residues, from the cysteine through the phenylalanine. The sequence is cut down to CDR3 DNA, 54 bases in frame from base 1. Enrolling through a virtual design, the prospective study's participants ranged in age from roughly 18 to 89 years and lived across around 25 United States geographic areas. To assign participants to cohorts, the prospective study relied on clinical history that participants themselves reported in a screening survey and a study questionnaire. For ImmuneRACE Cohort 3, a participant was defined as recovered based on two consecutive negative NP/OP PCR tests, clearance by a healthcare professional, or resolution of symptoms. Mobile phlebotomists in the prospective study collected whole blood, serum and a nasopharyngeal or oropharyngeal swab from every participant. Over a roughly two-month period, participants in the prospective study had the option of providing additional blood draws and questionnaires. Blood samples from the prospective study were shipped frozen or at room temperature prior to DNA extraction.

A remark on this clone: Its antigen is still unknown. Base qualities are not provided; no much larger clone lies one nucleotide away.

The paper's findings and limits, for the study overall: The amount of clinical and demographic metadata varied by source and participant and was provided uncurated.

TCRbeta CDR3 regions were amplified from genomic DNA using the immunoSEQ Assay, a bias-controlled multiplex PCR. The study's processing was this. Within the assay, amplification of reference gene primers was used to estimate how many nucleated cells each sample contained. To quantify the absolute abundance of each unique TCRbeta CDR3 rearrangement, sequence reads were collapsed and filtered. Productive Simpson clonality was computed per sample as the square root of Simpson's diversity index over productive rearrangements. TCRdb mirrors the immuneACCESS table, restricted to in-frame sequences. Some clones are absent from its copies; in checked studies, under half trace to an unresolved V gene, and the reason for the others is unknown. D and trimming were read from the DNA, whereas the V and J calls and clone size are those reported in that table. The sample table lists around 450,000 clones, roughly 91% of them with a count of one. The ten top clones hold 0.6% of the sample.

The V and J genes are TRBV5-1 and TRBJ2-7; 10 nucleotides in the junction match TRBD2. The source is a man younger than 30 who had recovered from COVID-19. The source material was PBMCs or T cells enriched from blood (not recorded which). The CDR3 region reads CASSLEGSGRTRGYEQYF. The nucleotide sequence is TGCGCCAGCAGCTTGGAAGGTAGCGGGAGGACCCGGGGCTACGAGCAGTACTTC.